The next 2 T cell receptor beta chains were all read from a single sample in a study of CD8 T cells in Susac syndrome. Random hexamers served to reverse transcribe about 0.45 to 1 ug RNA. TCRdb analysed the immunoSEQ multiplex PCR reads with MiXCR anew, one entry per CDR3 protein. Found here are approximately 180,000 distinct CDR3 sequences, nearly 97% of them singletons; the top ten hold under 0.095%. Sequenced material: CD4+ T cells from PBMCs. The receptors stem from a human donor with multiple sclerosis.

J is TRBJ1-5 and V is TRBV20-1, with TRBD1 identical over 9 bases. The germline V gene encodes CDR1 DFQATT and CDR2 SNEGSKA (reference sequence). The ends lost 4 bases at V and 5 bases at J; junction bases unmatched: 6. This CDR3 has 14 residues. CDR3 loop: CSATDRGADQPQHF. CDR3 bases: TGCAGTGCTACGGACAGGGGTGCCGATCAGCCCCAGCATTTT.

This clonotype was recorded only once. The chain carries TRBV20-1 and TRBJ2-7; D is unclear. The CDR3 totals 13 residues. The V end was cut by 1 base, the J end by 2 bases, with 9 bases between. Germline V lookup: CDR1 DFQATT, CDR2 SNEGSKA (reference sequence). CDR3 sequence (DNA): TGCAGTGCTAGAGTCGAGCTTCCCTACGAGCAGTACTTC. Translated, it gives CSARVELPYEQYF.